A single sample is the source of the 24 T cell receptor beta chains below, sequenced in a study of cytomegalovirus exposure and HLA in healthy donors. TCRdb's copy holds only in-frame clones and misses some; the assay was immunoSEQ multiplex PCR. Of about 130,000 clones in the sample, around 94% were seen once. Sequencing was carried out using PBMCs. These receptors were collected from a woman between 18 and 29 years old in good health and CMV-seronegative.

V gene TRBV29-1 combines with J gene TRBJ2-1; D uncertain. This CDR3 has 14 residues. Between the trimmed V and J ends, which lost 3 bases and 4 bases, there was a span of 13 bases. CDR1 is SQVTM and CDR2 is ANQGSEA in the germline V gene. The CDR3 region is CSVEASEYYNEQFF. The CDR3 region has the DNA TGCAGCGTTGAGGCTAGTGAGTATTACAATGAGCAGTTCTTC.

The V gene is TRBV6-5, the J gene TRBJ1-3; 9 bases map to TRBD1. There are 14 residues in the CDR3. Trimming cost V 6 bases and J 9 bases; bases outside gene matches: 9. The germline gives CDR1 MNHEY, CDR2 SVGAGI. CDR3 sequence reads: CASSPGTGPSTIYF. The CDR3 DNA reads TGTGCCAGCAGCCCCGGGACAGGGCCAAGCACCATATATTTT.

Here the CDR3 reads CASSLERLAPSTDTQYF. In DNA, the CDR3 is TGTGCCAGCAGCTTAGAGCGGCTAGCGCCAAGCACAGATACGCAGTATTTT. The chain has TRBV7-9 and TRBJ2-3; TRBD2 might be the D (6 bases). Germline V CDR1 and CDR2: SEHNR, FQNEAQ (reference sequence). The CDR3 has 17 amino acids. Trimming pared 1 base from V and 0 bases from J, leaving 14 bases between.

This chain connects TRBV27 to TRBJ1-2; the D gene is possibly TRBD1 (5 bases). V gave up 2 bases and J gave up 4 bases, with 17 bases separating them. Germline V gene sequence: CDR1 MNHEY, CDR2 SMNVEV (reference sequence). The CDR3 runs to 16 residues. CDR3 nucleotide sequence: TGTGCCAGCAGTTTAAGGGCAAAAGGGGTATTCTATGGCTACACCTTC. Amino acid sequence: CASSLRAKGVFYGYTF.

The chain joins TRBV6-5 to TRBJ1-3, with 10 bases aligning to TRBD1. The CDR3 extends over 14 amino acids. V shed 6 bases, J shed 4 bases, and the junction held 3 bases outside the gene matches. Germline loops: CDR1 MNHEY, CDR2 SVGAGI. CDR3 amino acids: CASRRQGAGNTIYF. CDR3 sequence (DNA): TGTGCCAGCAGGAGACAGGGGGCGGGAAACACCATATATTTT.

The rearrangement links TRBV12-5 to TRBJ2-7; 8 bases line up with TRBD1. V dropped 2 bases and J dropped 9; count of bases not matched to a gene: 21. This CDR3 spans 18 amino acids. CDR1 is LGHNT and CDR2 is FRNRAP in the germline V gene. The CDR3 DNA is TGTGCTAGTGGTTTGCCCGCCCCGGGACAGGCTGCCCCTCTAGGGCAGTACTTC. Protein: CASGLPAPGQAAPLGQYF. Based on the CDR3 plus reference TRBV12-5 and TRBJ2-7, the full variable domain is DARVTQTPRHKVTEMGQEVTMRCQPILGHNTVFWYRQTMMQGLELLAYFRNRAPLDDSGMPKDRFSAEMPDATLATLKIQPSEPRDSAVYFCASGLPAPGQAAPLGQYFGPGTRLTVT.

This clone was seen only once. V and J are TRBV19 and TRBJ2-6; no reliable D call. The V gene's germline CDR1 is LNHDA and CDR2 SQIVND (reference sequence). V was shortened by 4 bases and J by 1 base, with 2 bases between the two germline ends. The CDR3 runs to 13 residues. CDR3 nucleotide sequence: TGTGCCAGTAGTACGTCTGGGGCCAACGTCCTGACTTTC. Its translation: CASSTSGANVLTF.

This clone showed up just once. This chain uses TRBV14 with TRBJ2-2; TRBD2 aligns across 11 bases. Germline V gene data show CDR1 as SGHDN and CDR2 as FVKESK. The CDR3 extends over 17 amino acids. J lost 5 bases, V lost 4 bases, and 9 bases had no gene match. The CDR3 DNA reads TGTGCCAGCAGCCCCCTCACTAGCGGGAGAGGAACCGGGGAGCTGTTTTTT. This sequence encodes CASSPLTSGRGTGELFF.

The chain combines TRBV5-1 with TRBJ1-5, with 11 bases identical to TRBD1. Germline CDR1 is SGHRS and CDR2 is YFSETQ. V was clipped by 4 bases and J by 2 bases; unmatched bases: 2. CDR3 length equals 15 residues. DNA for the CDR3: TGCGCCAGCAGCCCGGGACAGGGGGGCAATCAGCCCCAGCATTTT. Its translation is CASSPGQGGNQPQHF.

This rearrangement joins TRBV9 to TRBJ2-3, with TRBD2 identical over 10 bases. Per germline, CDR1 SGDLS and CDR2 YYNGEE. V lost 3 bases and J lost 2; bases outside the gene matches: 3. The length of the CDR3 is 15 residues. In DNA form, the CDR3 reads TGTGCCAGCAGCGAAACTAGCGGGACCACAGATACGCAGTATTTT. This translates into CASSETSGTTDTQYF.

As DNA, the CDR3 is TGTGCCAGCAGTCGAGGACTAGCGGGGCCCCAAGAGACCCAGTACTTC. Its protein product is CASSRGLAGPQETQYF. The chain couples TRBV6-6 to TRBJ2-5; 12 bases align to TRBD2. This CDR3 has 16 residues. Germline CDR1 MNHNY, CDR2 SVGAGI (reference sequence). The J segment lost 1 base and the V segment lost 5 bases, leaving 5 bases of the junction unmatched.

In its sample, this clone was seen once. The chain combines TRBV9 with TRBJ2-7; weak D call: TRBD1 (7 bases). The V end was cut by 0 bases, the J end by 5 bases, with 15 bases between. Germline lookup yields CDR1 SGDLS and CDR2 YYNGEE. The CDR3 totals 15 residues. This chain's CDR3 is CASSVGRGPGDEQYF. The CDR3 DNA is TGTGCCAGCAGCGTAGGAAGGGGGCCGGGGGACGAGCAGTACTTC. The complete variable domain, with remaining parts taken from reference TRBV9 and TRBJ2-7, reads DSGVTQTPKHLITATGQRVTLRCSPRSGDLSVYWYQQSLDQGLQFLIQYYNGEERAKGNILERFSAQQFPDLHSELNLSSLELGDSALYFCASSVGRGPGDEQYFGPGTRLTVT.

This sequence joins TRBV15 and TRBJ1-5, with 9 bases identical to TRBD1. Germline CDR1 is LNHNV and CDR2 is YYDKDF (reference sequence). This CDR3 contains 19 residues. V dropped 0 bases and J dropped 1; count of bases not matched to a gene: 10. The CDR3 coding sequence is TGTGCCACCAGCAGAGAGACAGGGGGTAGGTTAAGGAGCAATCAGCCCCAGCATTTT. Its protein product is CATSRETGGRLRSNQPQHF.

This clone was recorded once. The chain couples TRBV19 to TRBJ1-5, with 9 nucleotides matching TRBD1. V shed 7 bases, J shed 5 bases, and the junction held 9 bases outside the gene matches. The CDR3 consists of 15 residues. Germline CDR1 and CDR2: LNHDA and SQIVND (reference sequence). The CDR3 DNA is TGTGCCAGTACCTGGCTGGACAGGGGCGATCAGCCCCAGCATTTT. Protein: CASTWLDRGDQPQHF. The full variable domain, rest sourced from reference TRBV19 and TRBJ1-5, is DGGITQSPKYLFRKEGQNVTLSCEQNLNHDAMYWYRQDPGQGLRLIYYSQIVNDFQKGDIAEGYSVSREKKESFPLTVTSAQKNPTAFYLCASTWLDRGDQPQHFGDGTRLSIL.

V and J are TRBV6-5 and TRBJ2-7; tentatively, D is TRBD1 (6 bases). The CDR3 has 16 residues. Trimming stripped 0 bases from V and 1 base from J, with 13 bases between. Looked up from germline, CDR1 is MNHEY and CDR2 is SVGAGI. The CDR3 nucleotides are TGTGCCAGCAGTTACTCCCAAAGGACAGCTTCCTACGAGCAGTACTTC. This sequence encodes CASSYSQRTASYEQYF.

The rearrangement links TRBV5-6 to TRBJ2-3, with unresolved D. CDR3 size: 14 residues. The V gene lost 0 bases and the J gene lost 0 bases, with 5 bases spanning the gap. Germline V gene data show CDR1 as SGHDT and CDR2 as YYEEEE. The CDR3 spells CASSLGQSTDTQYF. CDR3 nucleotide sequence: TGTGCCAGCAGCTTGGGGCAGAGCACAGATACGCAGTATTTT.

V and J are TRBV19 and TRBJ2-1; 9 bases are shared with TRBD2. The germline V gene encodes CDR1 LNHDA and CDR2 SQIVND (reference sequence). The J segment lost 7 bases and the V segment lost 9 bases, leaving 16 bases of the junction unmatched. The CDR3 length is 16 residues. In DNA, the CDR3 is TGTGCCAGCGTCGGAGCGGGAGGTGGATTATGGAATGAGCAGTTCTTC. Translation gives CASVGAGGGLWNEQFF.

The chain joins TRBV9 to TRBJ2-3, with 8 bases fitting TRBD2. The CDR3 is made up of 15 amino acids. Losses at the gene ends were 2 bases for V and 0 bases for J; bases not matched to a gene: 2. The V gene's germline CDR1 is SGDLS and CDR2 YYNGEE. The CDR3 DNA follows: TGTGCCAGCAGCGTGACTAGCGTTAGCACAGATACGCAGTATTTT. Its translation: CASSVTSVSTDTQYF. The full variable domain, its missing parts supplied by reference TRBV9 and TRBJ2-3, is DSGVTQTPKHLITATGQRVTLRCSPRSGDLSVYWYQQSLDQGLQFLIQYYNGEERAKGNILERFSAQQFPDLHSELNLSSLELGDSALYFCASSVTSVSTDTQYFGPGTRLTVL.

The chain links TRBV4-1 to TRBJ2-1; D ambiguous. The CDR3 is 14 amino acids. In germline, CDR1 is MGHRA, CDR2 YSYEKL. Trimming left V 2 bases short and J 4 bases short, with 9 bases between. The CDR3 bases are TGCGCCAGCAGCCAACTAAACGGTTACAATGAGCAGTTCTTC. The encoded protein is CASSQLNGYNEQFF.

This chain joins TRBV5-6 and TRBJ1-2, with D possibly matching TRBD1 (5 bases). From germline, CDR1 is SGHDT and CDR2 YYEEEE. This CDR3 spans 13 amino acids. V gave up 5 bases and J gave up 5 bases, with 13 bases separating them. The CDR3 DNA sequence: TGTGCCAGCAGGCCCGGGGGATTTTATGGCTACACCTTC. This gives the protein CASRPGGFYGYTF.

The chain joins TRBV7-2 to TRBJ2-5, with 7 bases fitting TRBD1. Germline V gene data show CDR1 as SGHTA and CDR2 as FQGNSA. This CDR3 contains 14 residues. V trimming: 2 bases; J trimming: 1 base; junction bases outside the gene matches: 1. CDR3 sequence reads: CASSLTGAQETQYF. In nucleotides, the CDR3 is TGTGCCAGCAGCTTAACAGGGGCCCAAGAGACCCAGTACTTC.

J is TRBJ2-5 and V is TRBV2; a possible D gene is TRBD2 (6 bases). This CDR3 is 13 amino acids long. CDR1 SNHLY and CDR2 FYNNEI come from the germline V gene. V lost 7 bases and J 5 bases, leaving 14 bases between the germline ends. CDR3 bases: TGTGCCAGCACCAGGACGGGGGAGGAGACCCAGTACTTC. Translating it yields CASTRTGEETQYF.

The rearrangement joins TRBV2 to TRBJ1-2, with a tentative D call TRBD1 (5 bases). Trimming cost V 7 bases and J 1 base, with 16 bases left between them. The CDR3 consists of 15 residues. Germline V gives CDR1 SNHLY, CDR2 FYNNEI. The CDR3 bases are TGTGCCAGCATTAGAGAAGGACATCTTAACTATGGCTACACCTTC. Amino acids: CASIREGHLNYGYTF.

The rearrangement joins TRBV28 to TRBJ2-1, with 8 positions matching TRBD2. CDR1 MDHEN and CDR2 SYDVKM come from the germline V gene. J was trimmed by 3 bases and V by 6 bases; bases with no gene match: 16. The CDR3 totals 18 residues. CDR3: CASRSQRETFQGYNEQFF. The CDR3 nucleotides are TGTGCCAGCAGGTCTCAGCGGGAGACCTTCCAAGGCTACAATGAGCAGTTCTTC.